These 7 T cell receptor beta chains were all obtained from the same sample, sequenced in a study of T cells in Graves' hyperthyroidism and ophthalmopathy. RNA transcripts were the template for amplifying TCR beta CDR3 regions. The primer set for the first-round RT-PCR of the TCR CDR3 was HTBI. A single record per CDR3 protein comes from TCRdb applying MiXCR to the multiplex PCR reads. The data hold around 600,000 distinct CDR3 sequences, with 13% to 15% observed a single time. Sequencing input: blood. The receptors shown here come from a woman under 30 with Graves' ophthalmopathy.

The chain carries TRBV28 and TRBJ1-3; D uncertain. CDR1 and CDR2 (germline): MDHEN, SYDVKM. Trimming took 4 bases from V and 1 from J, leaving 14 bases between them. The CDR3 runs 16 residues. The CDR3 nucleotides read TGTGCCAGCAGTTCCCCTGTCCTCTTTTCTGGAAACACCATATATTTT. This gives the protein CASSSPVLFSGNTIYF.

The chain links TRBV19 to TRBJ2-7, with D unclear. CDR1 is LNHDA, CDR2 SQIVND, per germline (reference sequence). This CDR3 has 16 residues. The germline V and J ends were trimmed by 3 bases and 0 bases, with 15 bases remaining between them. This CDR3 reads CASSIRGLSGSYEQYF. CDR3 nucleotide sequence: TGTGCCAGTAGTATCAGAGGTCTCTCCGGCTCCTACGAGCAGTACTTC.

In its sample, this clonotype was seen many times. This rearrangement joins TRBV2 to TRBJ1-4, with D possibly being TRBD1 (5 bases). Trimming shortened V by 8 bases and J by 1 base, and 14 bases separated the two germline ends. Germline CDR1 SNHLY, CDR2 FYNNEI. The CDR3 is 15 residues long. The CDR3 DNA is TGTGCCAGCGGGGGGAAGTTCGGAACTAATGAAAAACTGTTTTTT. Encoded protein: CASGGKFGTNEKLFF.

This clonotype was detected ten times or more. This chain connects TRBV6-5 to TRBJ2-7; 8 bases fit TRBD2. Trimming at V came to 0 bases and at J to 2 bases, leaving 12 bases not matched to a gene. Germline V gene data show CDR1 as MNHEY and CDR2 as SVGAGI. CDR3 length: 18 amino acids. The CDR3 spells CASSYSAPGGGRPYEQYF. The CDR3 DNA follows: TGTGCCAGCAGTTACTCTGCCCCGGGAGGGGGAAGACCCTACGAGCAGTACTTC.

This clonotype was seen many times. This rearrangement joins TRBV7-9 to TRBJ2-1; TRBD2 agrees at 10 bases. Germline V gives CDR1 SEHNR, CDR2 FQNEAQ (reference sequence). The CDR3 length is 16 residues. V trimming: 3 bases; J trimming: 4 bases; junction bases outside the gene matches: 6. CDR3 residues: CASSFPGLASYNEQFF. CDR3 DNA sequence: TGTGCCAGCAGCTTCCCGGGACTAGCGAGTTACAATGAGCAGTTCTTC.

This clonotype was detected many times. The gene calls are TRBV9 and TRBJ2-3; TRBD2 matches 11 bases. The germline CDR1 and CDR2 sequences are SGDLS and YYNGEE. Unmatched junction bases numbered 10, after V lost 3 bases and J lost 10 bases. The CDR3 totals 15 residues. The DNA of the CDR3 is TGTGCCAGCAGCGGCGGGACTAGCGGAGTGAGGGCGCAGTATTTT. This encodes CASSGGTSGVRAQYF.

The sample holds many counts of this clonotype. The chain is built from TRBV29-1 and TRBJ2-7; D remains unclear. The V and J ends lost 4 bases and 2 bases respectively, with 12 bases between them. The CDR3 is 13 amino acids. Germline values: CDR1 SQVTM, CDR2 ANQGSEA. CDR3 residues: CSVATPNTYEQYF. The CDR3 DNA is TGCAGCGTTGCAACACCGAACACCTACGAGCAGTACTTC.